This T cell receptor beta chain came from a study of T cells in Graves' hyperthyroidism and ophthalmopathy. It was RNA transcripts that yielded the amplified TCR beta CDR3 regions. The TCR CDR3 was amplified in a first-round RT-PCR using the HTBI primer set. One entry per CDR3 protein results from TCRdb running MiXCR on the multiplex PCR reads. Of nearly 750,000 distinct CDR3 sequences in the sample, over 35% are singletons; the top ten hold around 30%. This CDR3 region has 13 residues. CDR1 is DFQATT and CDR2 is SNEGSKA in the germline V gene (reference sequence). V lost 8 bases to trimming and J lost 0 bases; unmatched junction nucleotides: 6. Hyperthyroidism of Graves' type that showed no ophthalmopathy progression within 18 months was stable. The study excluded patients with uncontrolled infection, other autoimmune disease, pregnancy or lactation.

The V call is TRBV20-1, the J call TRBJ1-1; 7 bases are shared with TRBD1. This sequence originates from a woman between 35 and 50 years old with Graves' hyperthyroidism. The sample taken for sequencing was blood. CDR3 DNA sequence: TGCAGTTACGGGACAGAGTTGAACACTGAAGCTTTCTTT. Amino acids: CSYGTELNTEAFF.